The TCR beta chain described here comes from a study of multiple sclerosis patients with progressive multifocal leukoencephalopathy. Time point indicated: roughly 6 months of natalizumab therapy. Assay used: immunoSEQ multiplex PCR; TCRdb lists only in-frame clones, some missing. The sample contains under 30,000 clones, nearly 90% of which appear only once. With 6 bases removed from V and 4 bases from J, the gap between germline ends came to 12 bases. The V gene's germline CDR1 is MDHEN and CDR2 SYDVKM. This CDR3 has 13 amino acids. The TCR was taken from a human donor with multiple sclerosis. The sample consisted of PBMCs, taken from a patient treated with natalizumab. This rearrangement joins TRBV28 to TRBJ2-5; D might be TRBD1 or TRBD2, each matching 5 bases. CDR3 protein: CASSPTGGETQYF. The DNA for the CDR3 is TGTGCCAGCAGCCCTACAGGAGGAGAGACCCAGTACTTC.